The sequence of this T cell receptor (beta chain) was determined in a study of T cell repertoires in cytomegalovirus infection (dated by TCRdb to the late 2010s). At the level of the whole study: The peptide stimulations were aimed at well-studied HLA-B-restricted epitopes as well as recently identified HLA-C-restricted CMV epitopes, whose presentation resists viral immunomodulation. Because public TCR beta signatures pointed to carriage of CMV infection together with the matching HLA type, the HLA type of each donor mattered for the analysis.

Explained via the paper, the treatment or condition label denotes: in vitro stimulation with specific CMV peptide epitopes to enrich CMV-specific T cells. TCRdb lists the instrument as Illumina HiSeq 1500. The public reads were reprocessed in TCRdb via fastp at Q25 and MiXCR, keeping in-frame beta chains. One record per CDR3 amino acid sequence lists the most common genes and DNA. This sample comprises approximately 730,000 distinct CDR3 sequences, around a third of them detected only once. The ten biggest clones cover about 18% of the sample. The germline V gene specifies SGHNT as CDR1 and YENEEA as CDR2. The CDR3 spans 13 residues, from the cysteine through the phenylalanine. Of all the DNA, just the CDR3 is kept, 39 bases in frame from base 1. At the junction V is shortened by 8 bases and J by 10 bases, with 15 bases in between. This clonotype was counted between two and nine times. Its antigen has not been determined. Base qualities are not recorded, but no much larger clone differs from it by a single base.

Results and caveats for the whole study, not just this receptor: In both this cohort and an independent approximately 350-donor cohort, the cumulative frequency of public TCR beta family members distinguished carriers of CMV infection plus the relevant HLA type. The ex vivo response was dominated by HLA-C-restricted CMV-specific TCR beta clonotypes, and the single most frequent clonotype in two of eight donors was supplied by these HLA-C-restricted clonotypes.

Source: cultured PBMCs, taken from culture after CMV antigen stimulation. The TCR originated in a human donor in good health (CMV status not recorded). Some clones in this sample may be carry-over from other donors' samples. The chain is encoded by TRBV11-3 joined to TRBJ1-6; no D gene can be assigned with confidence. Read as DNA, the sequence is TGTGCCAGCGCATATTCTGGCGGATCACCCCTCCACTTT. Translated, this gives CASAYSGGSPLHF. Beyond the CDR3, the reference TRBV11-3 and TRBJ1-6 genes provide the residues; the full variable domain reads: EAGVVQSPRYKIIEKKQPVAFWCNPISGHNTLYWYLQNLGQGPELLIRYENEEAVDDSQLPKDRFSAERLKGVDSTLKIQPAELGDSAVYLCASAYSGGSPLHFGNGTRLTVT.